The present T cell receptor beta chain was sequenced within a study of stem cell transplantation in POMP-related autoinflammatory disease (dated by TCRdb to 2020 to 2023). With regard to the full study: It was hypothesized that MHC class I-dependent CD8+ T-cell differentiation and positive selection are impaired by defective thymoproteasomes, resulting in skewing of the TRB repertoire. Prior to transplant, the patients had CD4+ naive T-cell skewing, low CD8+ T-cell proportions, and decreased T-cell cytokine secretion. After transplant, DNA chimerism analysis showed 100% donor engraftment of neutrophils and platelets through one year. The effect of POMP deficiency on T-cell receptor beta repertoire diversity and CDR3 characteristics was assessed by high-throughput TRB sequencing.

The sample's time point, from its label and the paper: after hematopoietic stem cell transplant. PRAID was a condition in which autoinflammation came alongside prominent immunodeficiency. Prior to TRB sequencing, T-cell subsets (conventional T cells, CD8+ T cells, regulatory T cells, T follicular helper cells) were sorted. Points the paper makes about the study in general: PRAID patients showed a restricted number of unique TRB V-J gene pairings. Across all analyzed T-cell subsets, PRAID patients showed a trend toward higher clonality and lower TRB diversity. The trend toward lower diversity and increased clonality in PRAID patients was statistically significant only for regulatory T cells.

For this clone: What antigen it recognizes has not been identified. No base quality values were provided; no much bigger clone lies one nucleotide off.

Inclusive of the bounding cysteine and valine, the CDR3 is 12 residues long. Solely the CDR3 DNA is kept, with 36 bases framed from the first base. From the germline V gene, CDR1 is MNHNS and CDR2 is SASEGT. Relative to germline, V is missing 3 bases and J is missing 6 bases, with 2 bases of the junction outside any gene match. Libraries were prepared through the immunoSEQ multiplex PCR assay. The original pipeline was this. Shannon entropy, which accounts for clonal size distribution, was used to quantify repertoire diversity. The Gini-Simpson index (Simpson_1-D) served as the measure of how unequally clonotypes were distributed. TCRdb retrieved this table from immuneACCESS and kept in-frame rearrangements only. Not all clones are present; in checked studies, unresolved V genes account for under half, and no reason is known for the remainder. V and J calls and clone size are copied from that table; D and trimming were computed from the DNA. The sample yields around 9,000 clones; about 90% were counted once. 13% of the sample rests with the top ten.

This sequence originates from a human patient with POMP-related autoinflammation and immune dysregulation (PRAID). After a transplant, certain T cells may trace back to the graft donor. Sequenced here: CD8+ T cells from PBMCs, sampled after stem cell transplantation. Rearrangement joined TRBV6-1 to TRBJ2-7; 7 bases in between match TRBD1. CDR3 sequence: CASSDNRGEQYV. The DNA reads as follows: TGTGCCAGCAGTGACAACAGGGGCGAGCAGTACGTC.